These 17 T cell receptor beta chains were all obtained from the same sample, sequenced in a study of prognosis after radiotherapy for stage I lung cancer. CDR3 of TCR beta was amplified from genomic DNA via a two-round multiplex PCR. Primers targeting each individual TRBV and TRBJ gene were applied in first-round PCR. TCRdb used MiXCR to reprocess the multiplex PCR reads, holding one entry per CDR3 protein. The sample includes some 60,000 distinct CDR3 sequences, around 27% of them seen just once. The sequencing used PBMCs, collected before or after stereotactic body radiation therapy (not recorded which). The receptors stem from a donor of 50 years or more with non-small cell lung cancer.

This clonotype has ten or more counts. V and J are TRBV3-1 and TRBJ1-2; perhaps TRBD1 as D (6 bases). Per germline, CDR1 LGHDT and CDR2 YNNKEL (reference sequence). V was trimmed by 0 bases and J by 5 bases, leaving 7 bases between them. The CDR3 sequence is 13 residues long. CDR3 loop: CASSQEGGYGYTF. Here the CDR3 DNA reads TGTGCCAGCAGCCAAGAAGGGGGTTATGGCTACACCTTC.

This clonotype showed up many times. The chain links TRBV10-3 to TRBJ2-7; TRBD2 matches 7 bases. This CDR3 spans 16 amino acids. Germline V CDR1 and CDR2: ENHRY, SYGVKD. Losses at the gene ends were 4 bases for V and 0 bases for J; bases not matched to a gene: 9. The CDR3 here is CAISGGGSGSSYEQYF. CDR3 nucleotide sequence: TGTGCCATCAGTGGGGGGGGAAGCGGCAGCTCCTACGAGCAGTACTTC.

On this clonotype: A far larger clone is a single base away, which makes a read error likely. The chain couples TRBV6-4 to TRBJ1-3; D unresolved. Trimming cost V 5 bases and J 4 bases, with 12 bases left between them. This CDR3 is 14 amino acids long. The germline V gene has CDR1 MRHNA and CDR2 SNTAGT. CDR3 coding DNA: TGTGCCAGCAGTCGTCAACATGGAGGAAACACCATATATTTT. Residues: CASSRQHGGNTIYF.

This clonotype occurred many times. The chain has TRBV7-8 and TRBJ1-2, with TRBD1 identical over 8 bases. V lost 3 bases, J lost 6 bases, and 9 bases stayed unmatched. This CDR3 region has 15 residues. Germline V gives CDR1 SGHVS, CDR2 FQNEAQ. DNA of the CDR3: TGTGCCAGCAGCTTGCAGGGGGCCGACCCTCATGGCTACACCTTC. It is translated as CASSLQGADPHGYTF.

The CDR3 region has the DNA TGTGCCAGCAGCTTAGATACTAGCCGGGGCCAAGAGACCCAGTACTTC. Translating it yields CASSLDTSRGQETQYF. The chain uses TRBV11-2 and TRBJ2-5, with D possibly being TRBD2 (6 bases). V gave up 0 bases and J gave up 1 base, with 12 bases separating them. Per germline, CDR1 SGHAT and CDR2 FQNNGV. The CDR3 extends over 16 amino acids.

A word on this clonotype: In this CDR3 the conserved last residue, phenylalanine or tryptophan, is missing, so a read error is likely. The rearrangement joins TRBV30 to TRBJ2-1, with TRBD2 matching 10 bases. V was clipped by 2 bases and J by 7 bases; unmatched bases: 14. The CDR3 has 17 residues. Germline lookup yields CDR1 GTSNPN and CDR2 SVGIG (reference sequence). The CDR3 nucleotides are TGTGCCTGGAGTACCCCCTCGGGTAGCGGGGGGCGAAATGAGCAGTTCTTA. Encoded protein: CAWSTPSGSGGRNEQFL.

The CDR3 region is CASSIIPPRDTQYF. CDR3 nucleotide sequence: TGTGCCAGCAGCATCATTCCCCCACGGGATACGCAGTATTTT. The V and J genes are TRBV7-9 and TRBJ2-3; D uncertain. The ends were cut back, 5 bases at V and 6 bases at J, with 15 bases in the middle. The CDR3 has 14 residues. The germline V gene encodes CDR1 SEHNR and CDR2 FQNEAQ (reference sequence).

On this clonotype itself: A far larger clone lies a single base away; this is likely a read error. The V and J genes are TRBV6-9 and TRBJ1-5; 8 nucleotides match TRBD1. This CDR3 is 16 amino acids long. Germline CDR1 is MNHGY and CDR2 is SVAAGI. V lost 7 bases to trimming and J lost 6 bases; unmatched junction nucleotides: 14. The CDR3 region is CASNPGQGSMSQPQHF. The CDR3 coding sequence is TGTGCCAGCAATCCCGGACAGGGTTCCATGAGTCAGCCCCAGCATTTT.

This clonotype has at least ten counts. The V gene is TRBV5-1, the J gene TRBJ1-1, with D possibly being TRBD1 (5 bases). V was clipped by 4 bases and J by 6 bases, with 13 bases between them. CDR3 length equals 13 residues. CDR1 and CDR2 from the germline V gene are SGHRS and YFSETQ. For the CDR3, the DNA is TGCGCCAGCAGCCCTAGGGGAAGCCCTGAAGCTTTCTTT. Its protein is CASSPRGSPEAFF.

This clonotype was seen many times. The gene calls are TRBV7-8 and TRBJ1-4; unclear D gene. The CDR3 is 15 amino acids. CDR1 and CDR2 (germline): SGHVS, FQNEAQ. The V end was cut by 0 bases, the J end by 0 bases, with 5 bases between. This chain's CDR3 is CASSLAPATNEKLFF. The CDR3 DNA reads TGTGCCAGCAGCTTAGCCCCTGCAACTAATGAAAAACTGTTTTTT.

Comment on this clonotype: This is likely an artifact of a read error, given a far larger clone one base away. The V and J genes are TRBV6-4 and TRBJ1-2; 12 nucleotides agree with TRBD1. Germline V gene data show CDR1 as MRHNA and CDR2 as SNTAGT. The CDR3 is 17 amino acids. As DNA, the CDR3 is TGTGCCAGCAAAGCCGGGACAGGGGGCACACTGGGCTATTGCTACACCTTC. This translates into CASKAGTGGTLGYCYTF.

This clonotype was seen ten or more times. This chain uses TRBV20-1 with TRBJ2-7; the D gene is possibly TRBD2 (5 bases). V was cut by 0 bases and J by 2 bases, with 8 bases left in between. This CDR3 comprises 13 residues. Germline-derived CDR1 and CDR2 are DFQATT and SNEGSKA (reference sequence). CDR3 in amino acids: CSARDPGAYEQYF. The CDR3 nucleotides are TGCAGTGCTAGAGATCCCGGGGCCTACGAGCAGTACTTC.

This clonotype was found a few times. V and J are TRBV6-1 and TRBJ2-2; D ambiguous. Germline lookup yields CDR1 MNHNS and CDR2 SASEGT. The CDR3 loop spans 13 amino acids. Trimming pared 3 bases from V and 6 bases from J, leaving 8 bases between. The CDR3 sequence is CASSESRSGELFF. The DNA for the CDR3 is TGTGCCAGCAGTGAGTCGAGGTCCGGGGAGCTGTTTTTT.

Many counts were recorded for this clonotype. The V call is TRBV6-1, the J call TRBJ1-4; maybe TRBD1 (5 bases). V was shortened by 5 bases and J by 4 bases, with 29 bases between the two germline ends. In germline, CDR1 is MNHNS, CDR2 SASEGT. The CDR3 runs to 20 residues. The CDR3 DNA sequence: TGTGCCAGCAGTCCCCCGCCGGGGGTTCTGGACTCGCGGTTTAATGAAAAACTGTTTTTT. Its translation: CASSPPPGVLDSRFNEKLFF.

Many counts were recorded for this clonotype. This sequence joins TRBV7-8 and TRBJ2-5, with 7 bases matching TRBD1. The CDR3 loop spans 14 amino acids. Trimming took 5 bases from V and 1 from J; bases not matched to a gene: 4. Looked up from germline, CDR1 is SGHVS and CDR2 is FQNEAQ. The CDR3 loop reads CASSRSGGQETQYF. CDR3 nucleotide sequence: TGTGCCAGCAGCCGTTCAGGGGGCCAAGAGACCCAGTACTTC.

This clonotype came up once. With only one base between it and a far larger clone, this is likely a read error. The chain recombines TRBV7-9 with TRBJ2-7; D assignment may be TRBD1 or TRBD2 (6 bases each). CDR3 length equals 15 residues. Per germline, CDR1 SEHNR and CDR2 FQNEAQ (reference sequence). Trimming stripped 5 bases from V and 5 bases from J, with 19 bases between. The CDR3 DNA reads as TGTGCCAGCAGCCTAGGAGGGGGGCTTGGCAACGAGCAGTACTTC. It is translated as CASSLGGGLGNEQYF.

This clonotype was seen at least ten times. The chain links TRBV6-1 to TRBJ1-2; D might be TRBD1 (6 bases). The CDR3 spans 12 residues. The germline V gene encodes CDR1 MNHNS and CDR2 SASEGT. V was shortened by 6 bases and J by 7 bases, with 12 bases between the two germline ends. CDR3 coding DNA: TGTGCCAGCAGAATGGACAGAACTGGCTACACCTTC. Encoded protein: CASRMDRTGYTF.